This entry describes one T cell receptor (beta chain). These data come from a study of blood T cell repertoires in COVID-19. Study context: Samples came from the United States, Italy and Spain, spanning acute and convalescent COVID-19. T cells, B-cell-depleted T cells, or PBMCs provided the cDNA or gDNA that served as material.

Authors' data handling: Estimation of nucleated cell counts was performed using reference gene primer amplification. Sequenced by immunoSEQ multiplex PCR; TCRdb stores in-frame clones only, minus some. V, J and clone size are taken as reported in that table, and D and trimming were inferred from the DNA itself. Of about 50,000 clones in the sample, about nine tenths were seen once. This CDR3 spans 11 amino acids. The germline CDR1 and CDR2 sequences are SGHAT and FQNNGV. After removal of 6 bases from V and 9 bases from J, the junction contained 4 bases not matched to a gene. The sequenced material came from peripheral blood. The clonotype was recovered from a man aged 35 to 55 with acute or convalescent COVID-19. V is TRBV11-2 and J is TRBJ2-7; 8 nucleotides agree with TRBD2. CDR3 protein: CASRSGGGQYF. CDR3 nucleotide sequence: TGTGCCAGCAGATCGGGAGGGGGGCAGTACTTC.